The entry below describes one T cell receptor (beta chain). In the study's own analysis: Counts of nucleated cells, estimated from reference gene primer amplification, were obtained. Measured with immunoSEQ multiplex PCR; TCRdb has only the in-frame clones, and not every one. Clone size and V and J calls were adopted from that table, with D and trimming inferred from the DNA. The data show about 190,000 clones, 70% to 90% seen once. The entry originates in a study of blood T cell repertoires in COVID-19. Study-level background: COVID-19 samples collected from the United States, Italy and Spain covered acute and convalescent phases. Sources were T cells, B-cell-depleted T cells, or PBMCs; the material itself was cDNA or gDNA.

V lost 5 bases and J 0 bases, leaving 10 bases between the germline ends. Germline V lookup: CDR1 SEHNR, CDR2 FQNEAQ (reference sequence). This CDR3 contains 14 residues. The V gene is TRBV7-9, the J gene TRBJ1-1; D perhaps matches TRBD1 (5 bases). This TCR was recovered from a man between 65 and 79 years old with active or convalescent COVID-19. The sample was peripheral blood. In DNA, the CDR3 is TGTGCCAGCAGCAGAGACAGATTGAACACTGAAGCTTTCTTT. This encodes CASSRDRLNTEAFF.